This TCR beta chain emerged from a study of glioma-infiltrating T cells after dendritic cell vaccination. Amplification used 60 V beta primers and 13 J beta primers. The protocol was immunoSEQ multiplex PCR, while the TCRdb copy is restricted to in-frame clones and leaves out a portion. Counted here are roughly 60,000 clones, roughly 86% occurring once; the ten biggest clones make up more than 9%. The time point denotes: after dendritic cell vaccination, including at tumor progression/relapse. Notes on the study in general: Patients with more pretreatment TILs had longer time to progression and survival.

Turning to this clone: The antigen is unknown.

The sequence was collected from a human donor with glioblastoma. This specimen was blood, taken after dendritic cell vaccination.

CDR3 protein: CASTMDRNTEAFF. CDR3 nucleotides: TGTGCCAGCACCATGGACAGGAACACTGAAGCTTTCTTT. This chain joins TRBV6-5 and TRBJ1-1; tentatively, D is TRBD1 (6 bases). The CDR3 is 13 amino acids. The ends were cut back, 7 bases at V and 1 base at J, with 10 bases in the middle. From germline, CDR1 is MNHEY and CDR2 SVGAGI.